A single sample is the source of the 24 T cell receptor beta chains below, sequenced in a study of CD8+ T cells in alopecia areata. cDNA prepared by RNA extraction and subsequent reverse transcription served as the template for sequencing. Method: immunoSEQ multiplex PCR; TCRdb's copy keeps in-frame clones and lacks some. The sample includes roughly 190,000 clones, roughly 60% of them seen just once. Treatment in this sample: oral pan-JAK inhibitor, 5-10 mg twice daily. The sequences come from CD4+ T cells sorted from blood, collected at week 24, from a patient treated with tofacitinib. All receptors derive from a human donor with alopecia areata.

The chain recombines TRBV25-1 with TRBJ1-1, with 9 bases aligning to TRBD1. J gave up 8 bases and V 5 bases, and 12 bases lay outside the gene matches. This CDR3 contains 15 residues. Germline lookup yields CDR1 MGHDK and CDR2 SYGVNS. The CDR3 sequence: CASSRPGTGPPEAFF. CDR3 DNA: TGTGCCAGCAGTAGACCCGGGACAGGGCCACCAGAAGCTTTCTTT.

The chain has TRBV5-1 and TRBJ2-1, with 7 positions matching TRBD1. The germline V gene has CDR1 SGHRS and CDR2 YFSETQ. The CDR3 length is 13 residues. Germline trimming cut 4 bases from V and 6 bases from J; bases unmatched to any gene: 4. The CDR3 DNA reads TGCGCCAGCAGCACCCGACAGGGCAATGAGCAGTTCTTC. This sequence encodes CASSTRQGNEQFF.

This chain connects TRBV19 to TRBJ1-5, with D possibly TRBD1 on 6 matching bases. This CDR3 is 15 amino acids long. Germline CDR1 LNHDA, CDR2 SQIVND (reference sequence). V was cut by 6 bases and J by 3 bases, with 15 bases left in between. CDR3 sequence: CASSPGQILNQPQHF. The CDR3 DNA reads as TGTGCCAGTAGCCCGGGACAAATCCTCAATCAGCCCCAGCATTTT.

The V gene is TRBV19, the J gene TRBJ1-5; D gene unclear. CDR3 length: 14 amino acids. Germline V lookup: CDR1 LNHDA, CDR2 SQIVND (reference sequence). V was shortened by 3 bases and J by 7 bases, with 13 bases between the two germline ends. In DNA, the CDR3 is TGTGCCAGTAGTATGCTGGCGGGTTCCCAGCCCCAGCATTTT. Its translation: CASSMLAGSQPQHF. The variable domain in full, with the rest retrieved from reference TRBV19 and TRBJ1-5, is DGGITQSPKYLFRKEGQNVTLSCEQNLNHDAMYWYRQDPGQGLRLIYYSQIVNDFQKGDIAEGYSVSREKKESFPLTVTSAQKNPTAFYLCASSMLAGSQPQHFGDGTRLSIL.

In DNA, the CDR3 is TGTGCCAGCAGCTTAGCACAGGGTAATTCACCCCTCCACTTT. It specifies CASSLAQGNSPLHF. The chain recombines TRBV7-9 with TRBJ1-6; the D gene is possibly TRBD1 (6 bases). CDR3 size: 14 residues. CDR1 is SEHNR, CDR2 FQNEAQ, per germline (reference sequence). The V end lost 0 bases, the J end lost 6 bases, and 6 bases lay between the germline ends.

This clone was picked up a small number of times. The rearrangement joins TRBV14 to TRBJ2-2, with 10 bases matching TRBD2. The germline V gene encodes CDR1 SGHDN and CDR2 FVKESK. The CDR3 totals 18 residues. V was clipped by 0 bases and J by 3 bases; unmatched bases: 7. As DNA, the CDR3 is TGTGCCAGCAGCCAAGATCCGGGCCTAGCGGGGGACACCGGGGAGCTGTTTTTT. It is translated as CASSQDPGLAGDTGELFF.

The chain combines TRBV25-1 with TRBJ2-2; 7 bases align to TRBD2. The CDR3 spans 14 residues. With 4 bases clipped from V and 4 bases from J, the junction kept 3 bases outside the gene matches. Per the germline V gene, CDR1 is MGHDK and CDR2 is SYGVNS. The CDR3 DNA follows: TGTGCCAGCAGTGTAATAGCGGGCACCGGGGAGCTGTTTTTT. This gives the protein CASSVIAGTGELFF.

The gene calls are TRBV7-6 and TRBJ2-7, with D possibly matching TRBD1 (6 bases). Germline CDR1 and CDR2: SGHVS and FNYEAQ. The CDR3 spans 12 residues. Trimming cost V 1 base and J 6 bases, with 7 bases left between them. CDR3 nucleotide sequence: TGTGCCAGCAGCTTAGGAGGGGGCGAGCAGTACTTC. Translation: CASSLGGGEQYF.

This clone was recorded a few times. V is TRBV7-9 and J is TRBJ2-7; D not certain. This CDR3 is built from 10 residues. Trimming removed 5 bases from V and 5 bases from J, with 4 bases in between. CDR1 and CDR2 (germline): SEHNR, FQNEAQ (reference sequence). Here the CDR3 DNA reads TGTGCCAGCAGCGGTAACGAGCAGTACTTC. Protein product: CASSGNEQYF.

The table lists this clone with a few counts. The chain recombines TRBV10-1 with TRBJ2-1; 11 bases fit TRBD2. The CDR3 has 16 amino acids. Trimming took 4 bases from V and 2 from J; bases not matched to a gene: 4. In germline, CDR1 is WNHNN, CDR2 SYGVQD (reference sequence). CDR3 nucleotides: TGCGCCAGCAGTGGGATTAGCGGGGGGGCCTACAATGAGCAGTTCTTC. It specifies CASSGISGGAYNEQFF.

The V and J genes are TRBV20-1 and TRBJ1-1, with D perhaps TRBD1 (5 bases). This CDR3 spans 10 amino acids. The germline V and J ends were trimmed by 7 bases and 5 bases, with 8 bases remaining between them. CDR1 DFQATT and CDR2 SNEGSKA come from the germline V gene (reference sequence). As DNA, the CDR3 is TGCAGTGTTCGGGGGACTGAAGCTTTCTTT. Residues: CSVRGTEAFF.

The genes are TRBV7-9 and TRBJ2-1; 10 bases map to TRBD1. CDR3 length: 13 residues. Germline assignment: CDR1 SEHNR and CDR2 FQNEAQ (reference sequence). The V and J ends lost 5 bases and 8 bases, in that order; junction bases with no gene match: 3. The CDR3 protein is CASSGGTGDEQFF. CDR3 nucleotide sequence: TGTGCCAGCAGCGGGGGGACAGGGGATGAGCAGTTCTTC.

This chain joins TRBV30 and TRBJ2-7; possibly TRBD2 for D (6 bases). The CDR3 sequence is 16 residues long. Between the trimmed V and J ends, which lost 1 base and 0 bases, there was a span of 16 bases. Looked up from germline, CDR1 is GTSNPN and CDR2 is SVGIG (reference sequence). The CDR3 sequence is CAWSGIRSGPSYEQYF. Here the CDR3 DNA reads TGTGCCTGGAGTGGAATACGGAGCGGGCCCTCCTACGAGCAGTACTTC.

The chain links TRBV9 to TRBJ2-2; 11 nucleotides agree with TRBD1. Germline lookup yields CDR1 SGDLS and CDR2 YYNGEE. V gave up 0 bases and J gave up 6 bases; unmatched junction bases: 1. This CDR3 spans 15 amino acids. The CDR3 sequence is CASSVEGQGAGELFF. For the CDR3, the DNA is TGTGCCAGCAGCGTAGAGGGACAGGGGGCCGGGGAGCTGTTTTTT.

This clone was seen only a few times. The V gene is TRBV28, the J gene TRBJ2-7, with 11 bases fitting TRBD1. V was pared by 6 bases and J by 2 bases, with 6 bases of the junction left unmatched. The CDR3 loop spans 15 amino acids. CDR1 and CDR2 (germline): MDHEN, SYDVKM. Here the CDR3 DNA reads TGTGCCAGCAGCTCGGACAGGGGGCGCCCCTACGAGCAGTACTTC. It codes for CASSSDRGRPYEQYF.

DNA for the CDR3: TGTGCCAGCAGTGAGGGTTATGTCCTCGGCGACACTGAAGCTTTCTTT. Translation: CASSEGYVLGDTEAFF. V gene TRBV2 combines with J gene TRBJ1-1; D uncertain. Trimming shortened V by 3 bases and J by 3 bases, and 17 bases separated the two germline ends. CDR1 and CDR2 (germline): SNHLY, FYNNEI. The CDR3 length is 16 residues.

The V gene is TRBV27, the J gene TRBJ2-1; TRBD1 matches at 9 bases. The CDR3 is 16 amino acids. Germline CDR1 and CDR2: MNHEY and SMNVEV (reference sequence). V shed 0 bases, J shed 2 bases, and the junction held 2 bases outside the gene matches. The CDR3 bases are TGTGCCAGCAGTTTATCCGGGGACAGGGCCTACAATGAGCAGTTCTTC. This encodes CASSLSGDRAYNEQFF.

This chain joins TRBV20-1 and TRBJ1-1; no definite D call. Germline CDR1 reads DFQATT; CDR2 reads SNEGSKA (reference sequence). V was shortened by 6 bases and J by 1 base, with 6 bases between the two germline ends. This CDR3 spans 11 amino acids. For the CDR3, the DNA is TGCAGTGCGGCCAGGAACACTGAAGCTTTCTTT. Its translation is CSAARNTEAFF.

A few counts support this clone. This rearrangement joins TRBV4-3 to TRBJ1-4, with D unresolved. The CDR3 length is 15 residues. CDR1 is LGHNA, CDR2 YSLEER, per germline. V lost 1 base and J lost 4, with 10 bases in between. The CDR3: CASSQGYSVNEKLFF. The CDR3 coding sequence is TGCGCCAGCAGCCAAGGTTACAGTGTTAATGAAAAACTGTTTTTT.

The chain carries TRBV30 and TRBJ2-1; 15 bases match TRBD2. V lost 2 bases to trimming and J lost 6 bases; unmatched junction nucleotides: 2. CDR3 size: 15 residues. Germline V gene data show CDR1 as GTSNPN and CDR2 as SVGIG (reference sequence). The CDR3 spells CAWSRTSGGANEQFF. In DNA, the CDR3 is TGTGCCTGGAGTAGGACTAGCGGGGGGGCCAATGAGCAGTTCTTC.

This chain connects TRBV29-1 to TRBJ1-3; TRBD1 matches at 7 bases. The CDR3 has 15 residues. V shed 7 bases, J shed 0 bases, and the junction held 9 bases outside the gene matches. Germline CDR1 reads SQVTM; CDR2 reads ANQGSEA. The CDR3 DNA reads TGCAGCGCCGCCGGGACAGCTAACTCTGGAAACACCATATATTTT. The encoded protein is CSAAGTANSGNTIYF.

This clone turned up a few times. This chain uses TRBV6-6 with TRBJ1-2; 7 bases line up with TRBD1. This CDR3 is built from 11 residues. V gave up 9 bases and J gave up 4 bases; unmatched junction bases: 2. Germline CDR1 is MNHNY and CDR2 is SVGAGI (reference sequence). CDR3: CASGTVYGYTF. The CDR3 DNA sequence: TGTGCCAGTGGGACAGTCTATGGCTACACCTTC.

This clone has only one observation. The chain is built from TRBV11-2 and TRBJ2-6; tentatively, D is TRBD2 (5 bases). V shed 0 bases and J shed 1 base, with 7 bases lying between them. The CDR3 sequence is 16 residues long. From germline, CDR1 is SGHAT and CDR2 FQNNGV. The CDR3 loop is CASSLDRGSGANVLTF. The CDR3 bases are TGTGCCAGCAGCTTAGATCGAGGGTCTGGGGCCAACGTCCTGACTTTC.

The genes are TRBV25-1 and TRBJ1-1, with a weak D call TRBD1 (5 bases). Trimming cost V 6 bases and J 0 bases, with 8 bases left between them. Germline CDR1 is MGHDK and CDR2 is SYGVNS. This CDR3 contains 13 residues. CDR3 sequence (DNA): TGTGCCAGCAGAGGGACGTTGAACACTGAAGCTTTCTTT. It yields the protein CASRGTLNTEAFF.